Included here is one TCR beta chain sequence, with context. This sample stems from a study of blood T cells in healthy people across ages. CDR3 length: 14 amino acids. Per the germline V gene, CDR1 is MNHEY and CDR2 is SVGEGT. The use of a sample-barcoded 5' primer and a J-beta primer mix characterized a second PCR of roughly 7 to 11 cycles. In TCRdb, the 5' RACE reads were re-called with MiXCR into one record per CDR3 protein. The sample gives more than 600,000 distinct CDR3 sequences, roughly 25% of which show up once; under 9.5% is in the top ten. The data were also submitted as part of a second study, on T cells of mothers and their children.

The chain employs TRBV6-2 or TRBV6-3 and TRBJ2-5; tentative D call: TRBD1 (5 bases). The DNA matches TRBJ2-7 better at its end, which makes the J call doubtful. This TCR came from a boy aged 10-17 years in good health. Material for sequencing was blood. For the CDR3, the DNA is TGTGCCAGCAGGAATCAGGGTGGTATTCACGAGCAGTACTTC. Protein: CASRNQGGIHEQYF.